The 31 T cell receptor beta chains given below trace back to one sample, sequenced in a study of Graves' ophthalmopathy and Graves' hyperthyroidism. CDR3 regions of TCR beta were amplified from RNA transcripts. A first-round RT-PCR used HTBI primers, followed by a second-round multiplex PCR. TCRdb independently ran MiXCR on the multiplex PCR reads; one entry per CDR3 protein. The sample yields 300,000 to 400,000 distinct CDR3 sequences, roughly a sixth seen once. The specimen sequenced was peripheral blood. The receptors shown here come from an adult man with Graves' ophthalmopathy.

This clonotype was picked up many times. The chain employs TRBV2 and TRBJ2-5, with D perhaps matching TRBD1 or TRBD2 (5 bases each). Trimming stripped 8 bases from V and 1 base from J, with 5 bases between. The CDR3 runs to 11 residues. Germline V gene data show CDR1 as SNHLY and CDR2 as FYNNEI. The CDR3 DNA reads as TGTGCCAGCGGGACCCAAGAGACCCAGTACTTC. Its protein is CASGTQETQYF.

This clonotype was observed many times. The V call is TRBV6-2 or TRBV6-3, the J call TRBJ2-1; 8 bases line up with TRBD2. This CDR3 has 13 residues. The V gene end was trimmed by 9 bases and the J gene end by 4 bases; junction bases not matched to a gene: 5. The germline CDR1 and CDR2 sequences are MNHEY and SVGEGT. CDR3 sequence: CASTGGPYNEQFF. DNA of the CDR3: TGTGCCAGTACGGGGGGGCCGTACAATGAGCAGTTCTTC.

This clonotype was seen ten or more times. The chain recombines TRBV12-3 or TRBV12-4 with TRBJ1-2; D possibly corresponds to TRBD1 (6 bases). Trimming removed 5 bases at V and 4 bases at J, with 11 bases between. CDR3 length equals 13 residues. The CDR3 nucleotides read TGTGCCAGCAGTAACAGGGATAGCTATGGCTACACCTTC. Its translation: CASSNRDSYGYTF.

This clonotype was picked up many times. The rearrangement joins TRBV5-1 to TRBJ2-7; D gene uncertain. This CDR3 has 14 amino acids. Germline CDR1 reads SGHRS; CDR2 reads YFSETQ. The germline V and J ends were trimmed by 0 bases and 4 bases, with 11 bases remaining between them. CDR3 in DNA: TGCGCCAGCAGCTTGGGCGTATCCAGTTACGAGCAGTACTTC. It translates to CASSLGVSSYEQYF.

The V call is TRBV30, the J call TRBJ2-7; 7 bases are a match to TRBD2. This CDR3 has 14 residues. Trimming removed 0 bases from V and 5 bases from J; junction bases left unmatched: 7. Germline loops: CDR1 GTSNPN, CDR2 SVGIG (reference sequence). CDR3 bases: TGTGCCTGGAGTGTAGCGGGAAGGAACAACGAGCAGTACTTC. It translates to CAWSVAGRNNEQYF.

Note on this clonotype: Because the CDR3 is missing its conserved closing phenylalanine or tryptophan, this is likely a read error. The CDR3 reads CASSPLGTLAGQETQYL. CDR3 in DNA: TGTGCCAGCAGCCCTTTAGGGACACTAGCCGGCCAAGAGACCCAGTACCTC. The chain couples TRBV11-2 to TRBJ2-5; either TRBD1 or TRBD2 may supply D (6 bases each). V was pared by 5 bases and J by 1 base, with 20 bases between. In germline, CDR1 is SGHAT, CDR2 FQNNGV. The CDR3 runs 17 residues.

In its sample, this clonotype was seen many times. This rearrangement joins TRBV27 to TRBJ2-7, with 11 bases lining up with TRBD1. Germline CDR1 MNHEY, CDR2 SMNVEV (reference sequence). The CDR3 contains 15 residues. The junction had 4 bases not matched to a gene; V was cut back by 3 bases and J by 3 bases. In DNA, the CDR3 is TGTGCCAGCAGTTTCACCGGGACAGGGGGCTACGAGCAGTACTTC. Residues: CASSFTGTGGYEQYF.

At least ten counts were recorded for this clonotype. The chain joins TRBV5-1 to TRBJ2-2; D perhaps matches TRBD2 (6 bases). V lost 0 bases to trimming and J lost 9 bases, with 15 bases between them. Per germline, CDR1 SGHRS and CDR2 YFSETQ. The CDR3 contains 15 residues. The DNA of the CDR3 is TGCGCCAGCAGCTTGGTACTAGCCTCGGCCAGGGAGCTGTTTTTT. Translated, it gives CASSLVLASARELFF.

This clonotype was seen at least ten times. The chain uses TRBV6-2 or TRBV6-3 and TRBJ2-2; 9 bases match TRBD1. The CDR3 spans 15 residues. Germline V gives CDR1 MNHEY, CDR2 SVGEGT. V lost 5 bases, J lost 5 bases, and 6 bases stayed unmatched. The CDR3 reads CASSKLGTGTGELFF. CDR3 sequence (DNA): TGTGCCAGCAGTAAACTAGGGACAGGGACCGGGGAGCTGTTTTTT.

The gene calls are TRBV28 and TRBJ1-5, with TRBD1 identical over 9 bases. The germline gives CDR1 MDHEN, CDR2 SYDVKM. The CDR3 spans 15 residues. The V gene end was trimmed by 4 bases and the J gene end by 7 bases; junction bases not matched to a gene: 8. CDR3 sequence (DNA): TGTGCCAGCAGTTCGGGACAGGGTGGACGGCAGCCCCAGCATTTT. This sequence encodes CASSSGQGGRQPQHF. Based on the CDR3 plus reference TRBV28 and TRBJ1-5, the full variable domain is DVKVTQSSRYLVKRTGEKVFLECVQDMDHENMFWYRQDPGLGLRLIYFSYDVKMKEKGDIPEGYSVSREKKERFSLILESASTNQTSMYLCASSSGQGGRQPQHFGDGTRLSIL.

The CDR3 bases are TGTGCCAGCAGCGGACGGACTGATAACACTGAAGCTTTCTTT. Translated, it gives CASSGRTDNTEAFF. The chain couples TRBV7-2 to TRBJ1-1; D not resolved. Germline lookup yields CDR1 SGHTA and CDR2 FQGNSA. V dropped 5 bases and J dropped 2 bases, with 12 bases sitting between them. The CDR3 has 14 amino acids.

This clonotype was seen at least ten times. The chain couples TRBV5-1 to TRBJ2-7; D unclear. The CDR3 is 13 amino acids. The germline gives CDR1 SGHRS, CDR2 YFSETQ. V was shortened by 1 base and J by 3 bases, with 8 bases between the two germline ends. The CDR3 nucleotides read TGCGCCAGCAGCTTGCTCAGTCGCTACGAGCAGTACTTC. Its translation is CASSLLSRYEQYF.

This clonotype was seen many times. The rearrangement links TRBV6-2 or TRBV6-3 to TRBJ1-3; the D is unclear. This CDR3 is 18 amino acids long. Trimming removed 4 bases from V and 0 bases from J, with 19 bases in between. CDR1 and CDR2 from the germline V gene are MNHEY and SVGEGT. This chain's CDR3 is CASSSPRLQSASGNTIYF. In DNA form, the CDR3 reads TGTGCCAGCAGTTCACCCCGTCTTCAGAGCGCCTCTGGAAACACCATATATTTT.

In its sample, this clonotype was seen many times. CDR3 DNA: TGTGCCAGCAGTTACTCAAGACAGGGTTCTGGGGGAAACACCATATATTTT. This sequence encodes CASSYSRQGSGGNTIYF. This chain connects TRBV6-5 to TRBJ1-3; 7 bases align to TRBD1. This CDR3 is built from 17 residues. J lost 4 bases, V lost 0 bases, and 9 bases had no gene match. Germline V CDR1 and CDR2: MNHEY, SVGAGI.

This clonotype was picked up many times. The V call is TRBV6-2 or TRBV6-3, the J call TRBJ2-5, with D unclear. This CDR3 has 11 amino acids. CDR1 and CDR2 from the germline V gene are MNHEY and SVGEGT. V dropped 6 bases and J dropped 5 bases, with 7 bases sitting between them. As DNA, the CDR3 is TGTGCCAGCAGACGTGCGGAGACCCAGTACTTC. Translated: CASRRAETQYF.

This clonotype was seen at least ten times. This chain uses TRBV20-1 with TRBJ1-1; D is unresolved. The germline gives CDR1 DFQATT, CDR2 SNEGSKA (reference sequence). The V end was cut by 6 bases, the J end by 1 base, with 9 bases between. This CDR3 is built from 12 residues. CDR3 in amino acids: CSAKDGNTEAFF. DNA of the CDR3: TGCAGTGCAAAGGACGGGAACACTGAAGCTTTCTTT.

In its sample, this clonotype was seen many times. The CDR3 reads CASSAAGGAHNSPLHF. The CDR3 DNA reads TGTGCCAGCAGCGCCGCGGGGGGGGCCCATAATTCACCCCTCCACTTT. The chain has TRBV5-4 and TRBJ1-6, with D possibly being TRBD1 (6 bases). Trimming took 4 bases from V and 5 from J, leaving 16 bases between them. Germline V gives CDR1 SGHNT, CDR2 YYREEE (reference sequence). The CDR3 spans 16 residues. Based on the CDR3 plus reference TRBV5-4 and TRBJ1-6, the full variable domain is ETGVTQSPTHLIKTRGQQVTLRCSSQSGHNTVSWYQQALGQGPQFIFQYYREEENGRGNFPPRFSGLQFPNYSSELNVNALELDDSALYLCASSAAGGAHNSPLHFGNGTRLTVT.

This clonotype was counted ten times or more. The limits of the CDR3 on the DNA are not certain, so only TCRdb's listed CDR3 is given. The CDR3 is CASSVSLQGNSPLHF. This rearrangement joins TRBV9 to TRBJ1-6; whether TRBD1, the table's D call, matches the DNA was not checked. Germline V gene data show CDR1 as SGDLS and CDR2 as YYNGEE. The CDR3 has 15 residues if both end residues are counted.

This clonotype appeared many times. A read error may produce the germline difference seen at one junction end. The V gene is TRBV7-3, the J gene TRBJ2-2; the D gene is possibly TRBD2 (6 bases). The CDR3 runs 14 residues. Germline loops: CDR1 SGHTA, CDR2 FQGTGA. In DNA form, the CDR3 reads TGTGCCAGCAGCCCAGGAGGTCGGGCCGGGGGGCTGTTTTTT. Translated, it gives CASSPGGRAGGLFF. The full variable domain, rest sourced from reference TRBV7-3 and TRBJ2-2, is GAGVSQTPSNKVTEKGKYVELRCDPISGHTALYWYRQSLGQGPEFLIYFQGTGAADDSGLPNDRFFAVRPEGSVSTLKIQRTERGDSAVYLCASSPGGRAGGLFFGEGSRLTVL.

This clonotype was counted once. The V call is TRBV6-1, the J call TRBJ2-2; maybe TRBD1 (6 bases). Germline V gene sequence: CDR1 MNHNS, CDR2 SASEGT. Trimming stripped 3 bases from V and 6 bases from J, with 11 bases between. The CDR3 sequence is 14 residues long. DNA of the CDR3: TGTGCCAGCAGTGATCAGGGGTTCCCCGGGGAGCTGTTTTTT. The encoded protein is CASSDQGFPGELFF.

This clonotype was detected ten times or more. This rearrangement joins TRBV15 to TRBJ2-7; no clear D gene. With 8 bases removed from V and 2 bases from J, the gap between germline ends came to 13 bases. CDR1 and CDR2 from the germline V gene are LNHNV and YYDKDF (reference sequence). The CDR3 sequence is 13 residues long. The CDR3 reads CATAVGLTYEQYF. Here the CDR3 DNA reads TGTGCCACCGCGGTAGGCTTAACCTACGAGCAGTACTTC.

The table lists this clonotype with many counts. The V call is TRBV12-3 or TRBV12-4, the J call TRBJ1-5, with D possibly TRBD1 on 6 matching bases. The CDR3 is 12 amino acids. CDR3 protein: CGLPGADQPQHF. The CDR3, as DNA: TGTGGATTACCAGGGGCAGATCAGCCCCAGCATTTT.

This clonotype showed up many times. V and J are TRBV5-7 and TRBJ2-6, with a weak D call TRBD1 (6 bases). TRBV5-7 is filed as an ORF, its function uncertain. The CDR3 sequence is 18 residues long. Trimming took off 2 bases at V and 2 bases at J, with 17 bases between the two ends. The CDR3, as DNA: TGTGCCAGCAGCTTTTTCACAGGGCGTTTTACTGGGGCCAACGTCCTGACTTTC. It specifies CASSFFTGRFTGANVLTF.

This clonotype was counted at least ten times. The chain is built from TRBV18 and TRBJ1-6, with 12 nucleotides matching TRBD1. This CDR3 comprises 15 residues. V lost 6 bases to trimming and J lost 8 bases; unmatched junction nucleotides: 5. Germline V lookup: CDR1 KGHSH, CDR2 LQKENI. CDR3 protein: CASSRGQGADSPLHF. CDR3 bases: TGTGCCAGCTCTCGGGGACAGGGGGCTGATTCACCCCTCCACTTT.

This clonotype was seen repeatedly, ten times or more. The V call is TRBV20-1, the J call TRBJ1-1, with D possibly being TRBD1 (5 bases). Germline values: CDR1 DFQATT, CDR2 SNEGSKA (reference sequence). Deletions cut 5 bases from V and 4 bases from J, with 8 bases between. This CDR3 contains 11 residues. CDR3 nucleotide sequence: TGCAGTGCTTTCAGGGCCACTGAAGCTTTCTTT. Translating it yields CSAFRATEAFF.

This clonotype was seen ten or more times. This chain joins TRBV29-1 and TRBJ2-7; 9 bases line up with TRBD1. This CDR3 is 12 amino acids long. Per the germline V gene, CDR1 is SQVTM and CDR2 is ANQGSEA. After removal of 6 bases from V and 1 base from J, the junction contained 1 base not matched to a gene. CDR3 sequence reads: CSVGTGSYEQYF. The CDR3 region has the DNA TGCAGCGTGGGGACAGGGTCCTACGAGCAGTACTTC.

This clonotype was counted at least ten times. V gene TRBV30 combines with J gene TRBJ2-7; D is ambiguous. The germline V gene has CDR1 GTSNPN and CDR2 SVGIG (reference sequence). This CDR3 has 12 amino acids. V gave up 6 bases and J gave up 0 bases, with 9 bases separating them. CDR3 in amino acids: CACSESSYEQYF. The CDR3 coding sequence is TGTGCCTGCTCAGAGAGCTCCTACGAGCAGTACTTC.

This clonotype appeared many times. CDR3 region: CASSPQVNTEAFF. CDR3 sequence (DNA): TGCGCCAGCAGCCCCCAGGTTAACACTGAAGCTTTCTTT. The V and J genes are TRBV5-1 and TRBJ1-1; no clear D gene. The CDR3 is made up of 13 amino acids. Deletions cut 4 bases from V and 2 bases from J, with 9 bases between. Germline V gene sequence: CDR1 SGHRS, CDR2 YFSETQ.

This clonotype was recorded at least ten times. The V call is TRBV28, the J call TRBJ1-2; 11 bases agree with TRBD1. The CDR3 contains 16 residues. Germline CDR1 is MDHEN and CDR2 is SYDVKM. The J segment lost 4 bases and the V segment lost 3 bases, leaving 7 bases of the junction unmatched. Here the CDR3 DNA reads TGTGCCAGCAGTTTGTTTCTCGGGACAGGGGGCTATGGCTACACCTTC. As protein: CASSLFLGTGGYGYTF.

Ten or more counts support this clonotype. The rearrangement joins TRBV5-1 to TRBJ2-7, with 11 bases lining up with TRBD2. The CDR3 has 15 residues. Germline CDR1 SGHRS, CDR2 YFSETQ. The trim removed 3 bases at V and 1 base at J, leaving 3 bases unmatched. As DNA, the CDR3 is TGCGCCAGCAGCTCGACTAGCGGGGTGTCCTACGAGCAGTACTTC. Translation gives CASSSTSGVSYEQYF.

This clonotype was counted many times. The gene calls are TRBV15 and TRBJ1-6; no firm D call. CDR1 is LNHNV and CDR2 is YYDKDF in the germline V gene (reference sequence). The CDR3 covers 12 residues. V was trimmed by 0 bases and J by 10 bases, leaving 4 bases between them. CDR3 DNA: TGTGCCACCAGCAGAGATTTCTCACCCCTCCACTTT. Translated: CATSRDFSPLHF.